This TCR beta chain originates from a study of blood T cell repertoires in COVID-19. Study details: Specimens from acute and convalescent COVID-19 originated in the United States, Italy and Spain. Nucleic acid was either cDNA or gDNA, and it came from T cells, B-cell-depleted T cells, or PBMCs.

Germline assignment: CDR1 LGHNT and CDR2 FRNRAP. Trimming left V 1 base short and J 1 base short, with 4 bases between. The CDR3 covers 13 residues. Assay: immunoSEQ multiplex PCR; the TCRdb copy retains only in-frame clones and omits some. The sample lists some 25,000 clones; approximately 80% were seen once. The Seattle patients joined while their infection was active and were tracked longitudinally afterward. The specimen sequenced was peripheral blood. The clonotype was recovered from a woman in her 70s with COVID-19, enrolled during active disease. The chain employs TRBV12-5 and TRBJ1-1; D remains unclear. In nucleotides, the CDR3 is TGTGCTAGTGGTTTGGAGCCGAACACTGAAGCTTTCTTT. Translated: CASGLEPNTEAFF.